A single sample gave rise to the 27 T cell receptor beta chains below, sequenced in a study of OX40 agonist ivuxolimab in advanced cancers. Only in-frame clones appear in the TCRdb table, and some are missing; sequencing was by immunoSEQ multiplex PCR. The sample contains about 83,000 clones, about 88% of which appear only once. The sequencing used CD4+ or CD8+ T cells sorted from blood, collected in a trial of the OX40 agonist ivuxolimab. The source is an adult with an advanced solid tumor such as melanoma, head and neck, liver or kidney cancer.

The chain recombines TRBV28 with TRBJ1-4; perhaps TRBD1 as D (5 bases). V shed 5 bases and J shed 3 bases, with 10 bases lying between them. This CDR3 comprises 14 residues. Germline V lookup: CDR1 MDHEN, CDR2 SYDVKM. The CDR3 region is CASSTGPPNEKLFF. The CDR3 DNA is TGTGCCAGCAGTACAGGCCCCCCTAATGAAAAACTGTTTTTT.

This chain connects TRBV5-1 to TRBJ2-7; D gene unclear. This CDR3 is 13 amino acids long. V lost 5 bases to trimming and J lost 7 bases, with 16 bases between them. Per the germline V gene, CDR1 is SGHRS and CDR2 is YFSETQ. CDR3 coding DNA: TGCGCCAGCAGATTACTGGGGTTCGGGGAGCAGTACTTC. The encoded protein is CASRLLGFGEQYF.

V is TRBV28 and J is TRBJ2-5; 9 nucleotides match TRBD1. This CDR3 spans 18 amino acids. The junction had 20 bases not matched to a gene; V was cut back by 5 bases and J by 7 bases. In germline, CDR1 is MDHEN, CDR2 SYDVKM. DNA of the CDR3: TGTGCCAGCAGTCCCCACAAGGGACAGGGCTTGGTAGACGTGACCCAGTACTTC. It specifies CASSPHKGQGLVDVTQYF.

The chain joins TRBV9 to TRBJ2-3, with 8 bases identical to TRBD1. The trim removed 0 bases at V and 5 bases at J, leaving 5 bases unmatched. This CDR3 is 15 amino acids long. Germline values: CDR1 SGDLS, CDR2 YYNGEE. In DNA, the CDR3 is TGTGCCAGCAGCGTAGGGACAGGGCGAGGAGATACGCAGTATTTT. Translated: CASSVGTGRGDTQYF.

This chain uses TRBV28 with TRBJ2-1; possible D gene TRBD1, 5 bases. The V and J ends lost 6 bases and 6 bases respectively, with 6 bases between them. The CDR3 has 11 amino acids. Germline CDR1 reads MDHEN; CDR2 reads SYDVKM. The CDR3 nucleotides read TGTGCCAGCAGAAGGGGCAATGAGCAGTTCTTC. Residues: CASRRGNEQFF.

This chain links TRBV7-6 with TRBJ1-6; D uncertain. The V and J ends lost 5 bases and 8 bases respectively, with 19 bases between them. This CDR3 has 16 residues. Germline V gives CDR1 SGHVS, CDR2 FNYEAQ. CDR3 nucleotides: TGTGCCAGCAGCACCTCAGTCGGACGGTCCGATTCACCCCTCCACTTT. This sequence encodes CASSTSVGRSDSPLHF. Full variable domain (rest looked up from reference TRBV7-6 and TRBJ1-6): GAGVSQSPRYKVTKRGQDVALRCDPISGHVSLYWYRQALGQGPEFLTYFNYEAQQDKSGLPNDRFSAERPEGSISTLTIQRTEQRDSAMYRCASSTSVGRSDSPLHFGNGTRLTVT.

The CDR3 bases are TGTGCCAGTAGTAGGGACAGCTACGAGCAGTACTTC. This translates into CASSRDSYEQYF. The V and J genes are TRBV19 and TRBJ2-7; 7 bases align to TRBD1. Germline trimming cut 4 bases from V and 3 bases from J; bases unmatched to any gene: 0. The germline CDR1 and CDR2 sequences are LNHDA and SQIVND (reference sequence). This CDR3 contains 12 residues.

This chain uses TRBV5-1 with TRBJ2-3; D is unresolved. This CDR3 comprises 14 residues. V dropped 4 bases and J dropped 3 bases, with 12 bases sitting between them. The germline gives CDR1 SGHRS, CDR2 YFSETQ. The DNA of the CDR3 is TGCGCCAGCAGCCAGGACCTGCGAACAGATACGCAGTATTTT. As protein: CASSQDLRTDTQYF.

The chain couples TRBV5-5 to TRBJ2-1; D is tentatively TRBD1 or TRBD2 (6 bases each). The germline V and J ends were trimmed by 1 base and 7 bases, with 21 bases remaining between them. The CDR3 consists of 17 residues. Germline CDR1 and CDR2: SGHKS and YYEKEE (reference sequence). This CDR3 reads CASSLRWGAQRQNEQFF. CDR3 nucleotides: TGTGCCAGCAGCTTGCGTTGGGGGGCCCAGAGACAGAATGAGCAGTTCTTC.

The chain carries TRBV19 and TRBJ2-3; D unclear. Per germline, CDR1 LNHDA and CDR2 SQIVND (reference sequence). V lost 2 bases and J lost 4, with 10 bases in between. The CDR3 is made up of 14 amino acids. CDR3 nucleotides: TGTGCCAGTAGTATAAGGACCGTAGCAGATACGCAGTATTTT. Translating gives CASSIRTVADTQYF. Combining the CDR3 with reference TRBV19 and TRBJ2-3 gives the whole variable domain DGGITQSPKYLFRKEGQNVTLSCEQNLNHDAMYWYRQDPGQGLRLIYYSQIVNDFQKGDIAEGYSVSREKKESFPLTVTSAQKNPTAFYLCASSIRTVADTQYFGPGTRLTVL.

The chain uses TRBV18 and TRBJ1-6; 7 positions match TRBD1. The CDR3 is 15 amino acids. J lost 7 bases, V lost 3 bases, and 6 bases had no gene match. Per germline, CDR1 KGHSH and CDR2 LQKENI. The CDR3 sequence: CASSPQTGDNSPLHF. The CDR3 nucleotides read TGTGCCAGCTCACCGCAAACAGGGGACAATTCACCCCTCCACTTT.

The chain uses TRBV7-9 and TRBJ1-2, with a possible D match to TRBD1 (6 bases). There are 13 residues in the CDR3. V was shortened by 4 bases and J by 3 bases, with 9 bases between the two germline ends. In germline, CDR1 is SEHNR, CDR2 FQNEAQ (reference sequence). The CDR3 DNA reads as TGTGCCAGCAGCTGGGACACCGACTATGGCTACACCTTC. It specifies CASSWDTDYGYTF.

The chain links TRBV30 to TRBJ2-6, with 11 positions matching TRBD1. The CDR3 runs 17 residues. V dropped 2 bases and J dropped 0; count of bases not matched to a gene: 3. Germline V gives CDR1 GTSNPN, CDR2 SVGIG (reference sequence). The CDR3 sequence is CAWSRGTGGSGANVLTF. CDR3 DNA sequence: TGTGCCTGGAGTCGTGGGACAGGGGGCTCTGGGGCCAACGTCCTGACTTTC.

The J gene is TRBJ2-5, the V gene TRBV7-9; D is unresolved. This CDR3 region has 15 residues. Germline CDR1 SEHNR, CDR2 FQNEAQ (reference sequence). V dropped 1 base and J dropped 0 bases, with 9 bases sitting between them. CDR3 amino acids: CASSLGRTDQETQYF. The CDR3 DNA sequence: TGTGCCAGCAGCTTAGGCCGAACAGACCAAGAGACCCAGTACTTC.

This chain uses TRBV28 with TRBJ1-1; D perhaps matches TRBD1 (5 bases). The CDR3 has 15 amino acids. Between the trimmed V and J ends, which lost 3 bases and 4 bases, there was a span of 15 bases. The germline V gene encodes CDR1 MDHEN and CDR2 SYDVKM. CDR3: CASSFGELRGTEAFF. Here the CDR3 DNA reads TGTGCCAGCAGTTTCGGGGAATTAAGGGGCACTGAAGCTTTCTTT.

This clone has only one observation. CDR3 protein: CASRWQGGTDTQYF. CDR3 DNA: TGTGCCAGCAGGTGGCAGGGAGGTACAGATACGCAGTATTTT. The chain links TRBV2 to TRBJ2-3, with D possibly matching TRBD2 (6 bases). The CDR3 is 14 amino acids. In germline, CDR1 is SNHLY, CDR2 FYNNEI. The V end was cut by 6 bases, the J end by 3 bases, with 13 bases between. The full variable domain, in which reference TRBV2 and TRBJ2-3 provide the parts outside the CDR3, is EPEVTQTPSHQVTQMGQEVILRCVPISNHLYFYWYRQILGQKVEFLVSFYNNEISEKSEIFDDQFSVERPDGSNFTLKIRSTKLEDSAMYFCASRWQGGTDTQYFGPGTRLTVL.

V and J are TRBV9 and TRBJ2-3; no firm D call. Germline lookup yields CDR1 SGDLS and CDR2 YYNGEE. V lost 3 bases to trimming and J lost 6 bases, with 5 bases between them. This CDR3 spans 11 amino acids. The CDR3 bases are TGTGCCAGCAGCGCCTTGGATACGCAGTATTTT. Protein sequence: CASSALDTQYF.

The genes are TRBV27 and TRBJ2-1; D is undetermined. CDR3 size: 15 residues. Trimming stripped 0 bases from V and 0 bases from J, with 6 bases between. CDR1 and CDR2 from the germline V gene are MNHEY and SMNVEV (reference sequence). For the CDR3, the DNA is TGTGCCAGCAGTTTATCGAGGAGCTCCTACAATGAGCAGTTCTTC. Its translation is CASSLSRSSYNEQFF.

This clone counts as medium-sized (0.01 to 0.1%). J is TRBJ2-1 and V is TRBV27; 9 bases align to TRBD1. The CDR3 is 17 residues long. V shed 2 bases, J shed 2 bases, and the junction held 7 bases outside the gene matches. Germline-derived CDR1 and CDR2 are MNHEY and SMNVEV (reference sequence). The CDR3 DNA is TGTGCCAGCAGTTTAATGGACAGGGGTCGGCCCTACAATGAGCAGTTCTTC. It codes for CASSLMDRGRPYNEQFF.

The DNA for the CDR3 is TGTGCCAGCAGCTTAGGACAGGGGGGCAATCAGCCCCAGCATTTT. Its translation: CASSLGQGGNQPQHF. This sequence joins TRBV11-2 and TRBJ1-5, with TRBD1 identical over 9 bases. Germline V CDR1 and CDR2: SGHAT, FQNNGV. Trimming removed 1 base from V and 2 bases from J; junction bases left unmatched: 0. The CDR3 sequence is 15 residues long. Complete variable domain (other parts from reference TRBV11-2 and TRBJ1-5): EAGVAQSPRYKIIEKRQSVAFWCNPISGHATLYWYQQILGQGPKLLIQFQNNGVVDDSQLPKDRFSAERLKGVDSTLKIQPAKLEDSAVYLCASSLGQGGNQPQHFGDGTRLSIL.

This rearrangement joins TRBV7-6 to TRBJ2-6; D gene unclear. The CDR3 loop spans 15 amino acids. Trimming removed 2 bases from V and 2 bases from J, with 7 bases in between. Looked up from germline, CDR1 is SGHVS and CDR2 is FNYEAQ. DNA of the CDR3: TGTGCCAGCAGCTTATACCCCACTGGGGCCAACGTCCTGACTTTC. This translates into CASSLYPTGANVLTF.

The CDR3 DNA reads TGTGCCAGCAGACCTCCGGGACGGGAGGTCCCTGGGGCCAACGTCCTGACTTTC. This sequence encodes CASRPPGREVPGANVLTF. This chain connects TRBV7-9 to TRBJ2-6, with 7 bases aligning to TRBD2. This CDR3 region has 18 residues. The V and J ends lost 6 bases and 2 bases, in that order; junction bases with no gene match: 13. Looked up from germline, CDR1 is SEHNR and CDR2 is FQNEAQ (reference sequence). The complete variable domain, with remaining parts taken from reference TRBV7-9 and TRBJ2-6, reads DTGVSQNPRHKITKRGQNVTFRCDPISEHNRLYWYRQTLGQGPEFLTYFQNEAQLEKSRLLSDRFSAERPKGSFSTLEIQRTEQGDSAMYLCASRPPGREVPGANVLTFGAGSRLTVL.

The CDR3 here is CASSTPGQGSNQPQHF. DNA for the CDR3: TGTGCCAGCAGCACCCCGGGACAGGGAAGCAATCAGCCCCAGCATTTT. The rearrangement joins TRBV7-2 to TRBJ1-5; 9 bases map to TRBD1. V trimming: 5 bases; J trimming: 1 base; junction bases outside the gene matches: 6. The CDR3 is made up of 16 amino acids. Germline loops: CDR1 SGHTA, CDR2 FQGNSA.

The chain links TRBV5-1 to TRBJ1-4; perhaps TRBD1 as D (6 bases). Germline V lookup: CDR1 SGHRS, CDR2 YFSETQ. This CDR3 spans 16 amino acids. Between the trimmed V and J ends, which lost 2 bases and 8 bases, there was a span of 19 bases. The chain's CDR3 is CASSLGRGQAGEKLFF. In DNA, the CDR3 is TGCGCCAGCAGCTTAGGGCGGGGGCAGGCCGGGGAAAAACTGTTTTTT.

The genes are TRBV19 and TRBJ2-2; 7 positions agree with TRBD1. V was clipped by 8 bases and J by 3 bases; unmatched bases: 9. Germline V gene sequence: CDR1 LNHDA, CDR2 SQIVND (reference sequence). The CDR3 length is 15 residues. This CDR3 reads CASSRDSRYTGELFF. CDR3 nucleotide sequence: TGTGCCAGTTCTCGGGACAGCCGATACACCGGGGAGCTGTTTTTT.

This chain uses TRBV27 with TRBJ1-6; D uncertain. Germline CDR1 MNHEY, CDR2 SMNVEV (reference sequence). The CDR3 covers 15 residues. Trimming shortened V by 7 bases and J by 3 bases, and 13 bases separated the two germline ends. CDR3 residues: CASILHSIYNSPLHF. For the CDR3, the DNA is TGTGCCAGCATACTTCACAGTATCTATAATTCACCCCTCCACTTT.

This clone was seen just once. The chain couples TRBV7-2 to TRBJ2-5; D uncertain. V lost 1 base and J 0 bases, leaving 9 bases between the germline ends. Germline-derived CDR1 and CDR2 are SGHTA and FQGNSA. The CDR3 contains 15 residues. In DNA, the CDR3 is TGTGCCAGCAGCTTAGTATCGGCAGACCAAGAGACCCAGTACTTC. Protein product: CASSLVSADQETQYF. The full variable domain, completed using reference TRBV7-2 and TRBJ2-5, is GAGVSQSPSNKVTEKGKDVELRCDPISGHTALYWYRQSLGQGLEFLIYFQGNSAPDKSGLPSDRFSAERTGGSVSTLTIQRTQQEDSAVYLCASSLVSADQETQYFGPGTRLLVL.